This TCR beta chain was recovered during a study of T cells after yellow fever vaccination. Study-wide background: Each low-cell-number fraction was prepared by means of SMART-Seq v4 Ultra Low Input. Findings and limits, study-wide: Peaking on day 5 versus 15, the secondary response was faster but weaker. Among primary-vaccination clones, most reappeared after the booster, at roughly 96% for CD4 and more than 85% for CD8.

CDR3 length: 15 residues. The ends were cut back, 6 bases at V and 8 bases at J, with 18 bases in the middle. The germline CDR1 and CDR2 sequences are SGHRS and YFSETQ. For TCR, cDNA came from 5'RACE template switching, which added a universal primer site and UMIs. TCRdb independently ran MiXCR on the 5' RACE reads; one entry per CDR3 protein. Of 300,000 or so distinct CDR3 sequences listed, 7.5% to 9.5% are singletons. This clonotype was counted ten times or more. Its antigen is unidentified. The chain combines TRBV5-1 with TRBJ1-6, with a weak D call TRBD1 (6 bases). This TCR was sampled from a man younger than 35 who received the YFV17D yellow fever vaccine. The sample here was CD4+ T cells sorted from PBMCs, taken 5 days after the yellow fever booster vaccination. The CDR3 nucleotides read TGCGCCAGCACTACGACGCGGGGGGGCGATTCACCCCTCCACTTT. It translates to CASTTTRGGDSPLHF.